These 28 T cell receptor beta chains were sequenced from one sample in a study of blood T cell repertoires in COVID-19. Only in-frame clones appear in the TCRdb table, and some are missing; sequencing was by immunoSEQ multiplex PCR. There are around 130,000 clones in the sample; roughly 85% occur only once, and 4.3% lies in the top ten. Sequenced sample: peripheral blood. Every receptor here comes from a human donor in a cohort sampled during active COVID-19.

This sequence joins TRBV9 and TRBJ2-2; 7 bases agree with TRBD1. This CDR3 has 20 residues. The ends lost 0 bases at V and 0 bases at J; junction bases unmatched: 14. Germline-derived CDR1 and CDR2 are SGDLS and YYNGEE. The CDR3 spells CASSVGWNPWQGANTGELFF. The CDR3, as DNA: TGTGCCAGCAGCGTAGGGTGGAATCCTTGGCAGGGGGCGAACACCGGGGAGCTGTTTTTT. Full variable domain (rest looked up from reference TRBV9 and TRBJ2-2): DSGVTQTPKHLITATGQRVTLRCSPRSGDLSVYWYQQSLDQGLQFLIQYYNGEERAKGNILERFSAQQFPDLHSELNLSSLELGDSALYFCASSVGWNPWQGANTGELFFGEGSRLTVL.

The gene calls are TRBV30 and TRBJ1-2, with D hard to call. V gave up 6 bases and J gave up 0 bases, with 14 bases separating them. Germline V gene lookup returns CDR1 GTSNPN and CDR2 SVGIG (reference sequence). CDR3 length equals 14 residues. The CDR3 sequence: CACPLQLANYGYTF. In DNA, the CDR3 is TGTGCCTGCCCCCTTCAGTTGGCTAACTATGGCTACACCTTC.

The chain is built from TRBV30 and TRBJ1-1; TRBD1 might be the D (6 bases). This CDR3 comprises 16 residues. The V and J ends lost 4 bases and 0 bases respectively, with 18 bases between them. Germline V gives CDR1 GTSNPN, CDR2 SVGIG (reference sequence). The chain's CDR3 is CAWTLGAVIMNTEAFF. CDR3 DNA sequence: TGTGCCTGGACCCTGGGGGCAGTTATTATGAACACTGAAGCTTTCTTT.

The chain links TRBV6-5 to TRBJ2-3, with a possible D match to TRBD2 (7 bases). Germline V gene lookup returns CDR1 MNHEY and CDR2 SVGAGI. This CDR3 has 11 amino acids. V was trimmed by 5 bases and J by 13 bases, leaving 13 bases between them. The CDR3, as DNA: TGTGCCAGCAGTAAGGGGGGAGGGGAGTATTTT. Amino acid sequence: CASSKGGGEYF.

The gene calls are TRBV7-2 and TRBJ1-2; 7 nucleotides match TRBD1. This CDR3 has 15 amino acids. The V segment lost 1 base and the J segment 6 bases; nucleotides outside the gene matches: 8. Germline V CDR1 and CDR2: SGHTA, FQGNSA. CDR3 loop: CASSLVQTGLHGYTF. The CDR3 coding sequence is TGTGCCAGCAGCTTAGTTCAGACAGGGTTACATGGCTACACCTTC.

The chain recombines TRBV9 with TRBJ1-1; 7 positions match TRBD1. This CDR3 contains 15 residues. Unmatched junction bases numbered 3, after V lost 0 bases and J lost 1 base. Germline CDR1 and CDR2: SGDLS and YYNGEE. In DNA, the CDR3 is TGTGCCAGCAGCGTAGGGGGACAGAGGAACACTGAAGCTTTCTTT. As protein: CASSVGGQRNTEAFF.

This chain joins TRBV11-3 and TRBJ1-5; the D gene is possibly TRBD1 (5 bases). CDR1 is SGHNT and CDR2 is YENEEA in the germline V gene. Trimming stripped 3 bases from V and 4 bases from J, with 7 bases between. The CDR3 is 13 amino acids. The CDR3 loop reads CASSLTVNQPQHF. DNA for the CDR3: TGTGCCAGCAGCTTGACAGTGAATCAGCCCCAGCATTTT.

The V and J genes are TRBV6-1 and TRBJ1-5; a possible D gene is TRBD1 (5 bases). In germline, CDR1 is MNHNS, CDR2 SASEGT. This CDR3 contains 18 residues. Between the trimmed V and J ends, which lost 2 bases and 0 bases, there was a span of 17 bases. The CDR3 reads CASSEILDSVNSNQPQHF. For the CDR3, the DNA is TGTGCCAGCAGTGAAATTTTAGACAGCGTCAATAGCAATCAGCCCCAGCATTTT.

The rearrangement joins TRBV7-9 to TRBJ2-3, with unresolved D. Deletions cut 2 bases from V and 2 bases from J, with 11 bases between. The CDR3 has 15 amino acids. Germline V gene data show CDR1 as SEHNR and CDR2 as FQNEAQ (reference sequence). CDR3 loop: CASSLLEVYTDTQYF. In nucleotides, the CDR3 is TGTGCCAGCAGCTTATTAGAGGTGTACACAGATACGCAGTATTTT.

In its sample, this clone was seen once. The CDR3, as DNA: TGTGCCTGGAAGGTGCCAGGTAAATCTGAAGCTTTCTTT. It yields the protein CAWKVPGKSEAFF. The V call is TRBV30, the J call TRBJ1-1; D unresolved. Trimming cost V 4 bases and J 6 bases, with 15 bases left between them. This CDR3 comprises 13 residues. Germline V gene lookup returns CDR1 GTSNPN and CDR2 SVGIG (reference sequence).

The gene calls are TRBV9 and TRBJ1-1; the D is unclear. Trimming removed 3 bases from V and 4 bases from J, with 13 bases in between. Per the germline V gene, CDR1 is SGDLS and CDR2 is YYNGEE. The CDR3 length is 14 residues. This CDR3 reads CASSDPSGGTEAFF. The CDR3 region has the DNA TGTGCCAGCAGCGATCCCTCTGGAGGCACTGAAGCTTTCTTT.

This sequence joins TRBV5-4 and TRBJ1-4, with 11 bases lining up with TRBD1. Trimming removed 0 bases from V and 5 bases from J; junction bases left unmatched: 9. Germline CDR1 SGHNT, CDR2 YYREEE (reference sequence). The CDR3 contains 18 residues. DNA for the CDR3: TGTGCCAGCAGCTTGGGTGGGACAGGGGGGCTTAGAAATGAAAAACTGTTTTTT. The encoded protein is CASSLGGTGGLRNEKLFF.

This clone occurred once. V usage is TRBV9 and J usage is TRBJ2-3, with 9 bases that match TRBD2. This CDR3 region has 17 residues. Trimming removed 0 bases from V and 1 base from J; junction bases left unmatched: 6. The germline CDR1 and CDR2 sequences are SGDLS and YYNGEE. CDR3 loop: CASSVAPSGGRTDTQYF. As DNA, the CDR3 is TGTGCCAGCAGCGTAGCACCGAGCGGGGGGCGCACAGATACGCAGTATTTT.

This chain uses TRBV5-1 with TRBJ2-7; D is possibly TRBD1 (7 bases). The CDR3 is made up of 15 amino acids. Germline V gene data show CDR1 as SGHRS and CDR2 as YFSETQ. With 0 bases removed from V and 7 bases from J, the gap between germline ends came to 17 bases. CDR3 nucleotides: TGCGCCAGCAGCTTGGAAGCCAGGGGGGCAGGGGAGCAGTACTTC. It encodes CASSLEARGAGEQYF.

The CDR3 reads CASSRTGDWDTQYF. Here the CDR3 DNA reads TGTGCCAGCAGTAGGACAGGGGATTGGGATACGCAGTATTTT. The chain links TRBV9 to TRBJ2-3; 9 bases are a match to TRBD1. CDR3 length equals 14 residues. V lost 5 bases and J lost 6; bases outside the gene matches: 7. Germline CDR1 SGDLS, CDR2 YYNGEE.

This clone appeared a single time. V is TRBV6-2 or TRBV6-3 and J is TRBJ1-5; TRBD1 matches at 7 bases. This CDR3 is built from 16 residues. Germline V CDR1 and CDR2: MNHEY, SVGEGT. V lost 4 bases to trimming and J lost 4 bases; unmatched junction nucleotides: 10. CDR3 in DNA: TGTGCCAGCAGTTCACCGGGGACAGTGCTTAATCAGCCCCAGCATTTT. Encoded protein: CASSSPGTVLNQPQHF.

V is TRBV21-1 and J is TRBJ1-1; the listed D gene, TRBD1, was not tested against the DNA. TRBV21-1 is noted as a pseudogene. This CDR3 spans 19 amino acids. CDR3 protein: CASSKRFGTGVESSTEAFF. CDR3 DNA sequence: TGTGCCAGCAGCAAAAGATTTGGGACAGGGGTTGAATCGAGCACTGAAGCTTTCTTT.

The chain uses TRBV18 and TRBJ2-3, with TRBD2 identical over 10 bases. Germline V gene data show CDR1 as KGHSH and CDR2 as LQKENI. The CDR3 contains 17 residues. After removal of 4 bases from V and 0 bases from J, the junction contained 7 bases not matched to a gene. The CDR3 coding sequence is TGTGCCAGCTCACTCAAAACTAGCGGGACGAGCACAGATACGCAGTATTTT. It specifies CASSLKTSGTSTDTQYF.

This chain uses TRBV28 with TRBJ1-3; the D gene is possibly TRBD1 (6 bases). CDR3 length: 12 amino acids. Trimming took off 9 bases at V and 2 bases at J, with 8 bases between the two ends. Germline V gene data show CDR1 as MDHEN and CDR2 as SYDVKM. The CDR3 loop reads CASQGTGNTIYF. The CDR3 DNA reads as TGTGCCAGTCAGGGGACTGGAAACACCATATATTTT.

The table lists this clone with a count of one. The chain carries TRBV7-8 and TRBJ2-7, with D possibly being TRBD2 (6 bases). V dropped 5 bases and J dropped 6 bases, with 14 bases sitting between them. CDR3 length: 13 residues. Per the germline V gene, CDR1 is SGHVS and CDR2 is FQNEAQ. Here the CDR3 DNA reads TGTGCCAGCAGCCCCGTGGTGGGGGGCGAGCAGTACTTC. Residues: CASSPVVGGEQYF.

The CDR3 DNA follows: TGTGCCACCAGTGATCCAACAGTAAACTATGGCTACACCTTC. This encodes CATSDPTVNYGYTF. The chain carries TRBV24-1 and TRBJ1-2; D uncertain. Trimming removed 3 bases from V and 2 bases from J, with 9 bases in between. The length of the CDR3 is 14 residues. Germline assignment: CDR1 KGHDR and CDR2 SFDVKD.

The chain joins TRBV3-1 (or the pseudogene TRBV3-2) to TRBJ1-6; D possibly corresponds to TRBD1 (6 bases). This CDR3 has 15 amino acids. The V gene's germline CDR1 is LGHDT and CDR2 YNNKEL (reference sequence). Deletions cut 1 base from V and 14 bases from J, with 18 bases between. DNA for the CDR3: TGTGCCAGCAGCCAAGGGCTCACACCCCGGGACACCCTCCACTTT. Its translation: CASSQGLTPRDTLHF.

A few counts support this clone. The CDR3 nucleotides are TGCGCCAGCACCCTTGAGGGGCAGTACTTC. It is translated as CASTLEGQYF. The chain links TRBV10-1 to TRBJ2-7; possibly TRBD2 for D (5 bases). Looked up from germline, CDR1 is WNHNN and CDR2 is SYGVQD (reference sequence). Trimming pared 7 bases from V and 9 bases from J, leaving 10 bases between. CDR3 size: 10 residues.

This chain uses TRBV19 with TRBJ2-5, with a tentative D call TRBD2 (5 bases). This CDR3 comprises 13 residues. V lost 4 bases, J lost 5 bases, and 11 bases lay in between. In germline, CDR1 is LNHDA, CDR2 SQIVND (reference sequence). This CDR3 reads CASSTASSETQYF. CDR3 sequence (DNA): TGTGCCAGTAGTACGGCTAGCTCCGAGACCCAGTACTTC.

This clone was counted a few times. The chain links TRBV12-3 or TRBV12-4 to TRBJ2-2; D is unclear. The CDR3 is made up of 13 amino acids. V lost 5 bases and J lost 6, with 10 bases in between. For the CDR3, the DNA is TGTGCCAGCAGTCAGACTGCCGCCGGGGAGCTGTTTTTT. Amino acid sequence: CASSQTAAGELFF.

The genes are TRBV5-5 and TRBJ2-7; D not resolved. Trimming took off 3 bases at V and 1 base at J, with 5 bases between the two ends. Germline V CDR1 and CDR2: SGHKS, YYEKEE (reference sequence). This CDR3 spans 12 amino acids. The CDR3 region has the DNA TGTGCCAGCAGCTCACTTTCCTACGAGCAGTACGTC. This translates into CASSSLSYEQYV.

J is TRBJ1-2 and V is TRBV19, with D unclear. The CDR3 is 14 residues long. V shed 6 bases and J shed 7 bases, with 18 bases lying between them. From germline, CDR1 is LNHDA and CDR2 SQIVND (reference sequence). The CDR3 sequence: CASSPLGDRSGYTF. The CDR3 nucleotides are TGTGCCAGTAGCCCCCTTGGAGACCGCAGTGGCTACACCTTC.

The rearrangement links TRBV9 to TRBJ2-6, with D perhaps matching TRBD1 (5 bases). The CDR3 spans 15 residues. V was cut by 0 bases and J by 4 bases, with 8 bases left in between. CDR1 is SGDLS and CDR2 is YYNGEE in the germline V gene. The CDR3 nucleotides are TGTGCCAGCAGCGTAGAGGGGTCCGGGGCCAACGTCCTGACTTTC. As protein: CASSVEGSGANVLTF.